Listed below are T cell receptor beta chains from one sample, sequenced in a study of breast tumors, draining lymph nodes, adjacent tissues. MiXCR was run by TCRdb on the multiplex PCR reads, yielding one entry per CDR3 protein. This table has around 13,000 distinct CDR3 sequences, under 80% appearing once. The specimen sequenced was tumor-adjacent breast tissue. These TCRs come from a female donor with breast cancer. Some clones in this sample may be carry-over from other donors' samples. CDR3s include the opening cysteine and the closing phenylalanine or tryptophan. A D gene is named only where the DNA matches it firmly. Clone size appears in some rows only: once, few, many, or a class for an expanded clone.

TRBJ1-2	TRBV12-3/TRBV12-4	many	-	CASSPYTGSYGYTF	TGTGCCAGCAGTCCGTATACAGGGTCCTATGGCTACACCTTC
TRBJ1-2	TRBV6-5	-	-	CASSYSGGNYGYTF	TGTGCCAGCAGTTACAGCGGCGGCAACTATGGCTACACCTTC
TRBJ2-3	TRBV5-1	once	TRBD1	CATRQGGTDTQYF	TGCGCCACCCGACAGGGTGGTACAGATACGCAGTATTTT
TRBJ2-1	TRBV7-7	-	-	CASSLGRGGNEQFF	TGTGCCAGCAGCTTAGGACGGGGCGGCAATGAGCAGTTCTTC
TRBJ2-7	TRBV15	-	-	CATSRNRGGEQYF	TGTGCCACCAGCAGGAATCGGGGAGGCGAGCAGTACTTC
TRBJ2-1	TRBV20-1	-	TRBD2	CSARLGLAGGPSSYNEQFF	TGCAGTGCCCGACTGGGACTAGCGGGAGGACCTAGCTCCTACAATGAGCAGTTCTTC
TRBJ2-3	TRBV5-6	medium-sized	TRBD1	CASSFGQASTDTQYF	TGTGCCAGCAGCTTCGGACAGGCTAGCACAGATACGCAGTATTTT
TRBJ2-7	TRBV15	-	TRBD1	CATSGRTGATYEQYF	TGTGCCACCAGCGGCCGGACAGGGGCAACCTACGAGCAGTACTTC
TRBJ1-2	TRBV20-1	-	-	CSVPGVGYGYTF	TGCAGTGTCCCAGGGGTGGGCTATGGCTACACCTTC
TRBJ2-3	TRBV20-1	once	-	CSARDVATSTDTQYF	TGCAGTGCTAGAGATGTGGCAACTAGCACAGATACGCAGTATTTT
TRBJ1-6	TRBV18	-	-	CASSPGGNSPLHF	TGTGCCAGCTCACCAGGGGGCAATTCACCCCTCCACTTT
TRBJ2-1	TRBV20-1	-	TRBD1	CSAPLGTVEFF	TGCAGTGCGCCGCTCGGGACAGTGGAGTTCTTC
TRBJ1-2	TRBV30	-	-	CAWKPGPGGNYGYTF	TGTGCCTGGAAGCCGGGGCCCGGAGGTAACTATGGCTACACCTTC
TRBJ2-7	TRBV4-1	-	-	CASSQRGKGVPYEQYF	TGCGCCAGCAGCCAAAGAGGAAAGGGGGTTCCCTACGAGCAGTACTTC
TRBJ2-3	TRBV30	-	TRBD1	CAWSDRGAQYF	TGTGCCTGGAGTGACAGGGGGGCGCAGTATTTT
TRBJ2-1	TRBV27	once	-	CASSTPLRNEQFF	TGTGCCAGCAGCACCCCATTGAGGAATGAGCAGTTCTTC
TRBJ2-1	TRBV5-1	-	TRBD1	CASSTRTGMRVNEQFF	TGCGCCAGCAGCACTCGGACAGGGATGCGGGTCAATGAGCAGTTCTTC
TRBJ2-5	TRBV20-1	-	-	CSARSLLETQYF	TGCAGTGCTAGGTCACTATTGGAGACCCAGTACTTC
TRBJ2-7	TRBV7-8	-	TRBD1	CASSLALGTGFEQYF	TGTGCCAGCAGCTTGGCCCTCGGGACAGGGTTCGAGCAGTACTTC
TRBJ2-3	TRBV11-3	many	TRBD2	CASSREGLAGATIDTQYF	TGTGCCAGCAGCCGGGAAGGACTAGCGGGAGCGACCATAGATACGCAGTATTTT
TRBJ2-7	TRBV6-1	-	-	CASSERFRDEQYF	TGTGCCAGCAGTGAAAGATTCAGGGACGAGCAGTACTTC
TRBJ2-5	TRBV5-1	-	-	CASSLAVGAGETQYF	TGCGCCAGCAGCTTGGCCGTGGGGGCCGGGGAGACCCAGTACTTC
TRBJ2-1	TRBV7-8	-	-	CASSLQDSYNEQFF	TGTGCCAGCAGCTTACAGGACTCCTACAATGAGCAGTTCTTC
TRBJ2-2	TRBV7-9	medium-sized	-	CASSLIMDTGELFF	TGTGCCAGCAGCTTAATAATGGACACCGGGGAGCTGTTTTTT
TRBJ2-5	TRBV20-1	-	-	CSARENRLSQYF	TGCAGTGCTAGAGAGAACAGGTTGTCCCAGTACTTC
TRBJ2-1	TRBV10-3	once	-	CAIARTAYNEQFF	TGTGCCATCGCGAGGACAGCCTACAATGAGCAGTTCTTC
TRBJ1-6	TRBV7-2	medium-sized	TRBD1	CASSFDRASPLHF	TGTGCCAGCAGCTTCGACAGGGCTTCACCCCTCCACTTT
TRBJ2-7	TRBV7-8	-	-	CASSPLWLLSYEQYF	TGTGCCAGCAGTCCGTTGTGGTTGCTGTCCTACGAGCAGTACTTC
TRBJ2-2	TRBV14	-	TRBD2	CASSQVLHLAGGNTGELFF	TGTGCCAGCAGCCAGGTCCTTCACCTAGCGGGAGGGAACACCGGGGAGCTGTTTTTT
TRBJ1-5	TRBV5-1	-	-	CASSLDVGQPQHF	TGCGCCAGCAGCTTGGACGTGGGTCAGCCCCAGCATTTT
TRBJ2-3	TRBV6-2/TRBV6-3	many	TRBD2	CASSQLATSTDTQYF	TGTGCCAGCAGTCAACTAGCGACGAGCACAGATACGCAGTATTTT
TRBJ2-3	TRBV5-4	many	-	CASSSPAGGAQERDTQYF	TGTGCCAGCAGCTCCCCCGCAGGTGGGGCCCAAGAGAGGGATACGCAGTATTTT
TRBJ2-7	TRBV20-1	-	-	CSAMAYSEQHF	TGCAGTGCTATGGCCTACAGTGAGCAGCACTTC
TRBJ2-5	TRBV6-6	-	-	CASSPRLPQETQYF	TGTGCCAGCAGCCCCAGGTTACCGCAAGAGACCCAGTACTTC
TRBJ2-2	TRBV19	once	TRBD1	CASSISDRGTGELFF	TGTGCCAGTAGTATATCGGACAGGGGCACCGGGGAGCTGTTTTTT
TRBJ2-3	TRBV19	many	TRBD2	CASSFSSGFTDTQYF	TGTGCCAGTAGTTTTTCTAGCGGGTTCACAGATACGCAGTATTTT
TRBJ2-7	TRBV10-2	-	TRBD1	CASSRDSHYEQYF	TGCGCCAGCAGTAGGGACAGTCACTACGAGCAGTACTTC
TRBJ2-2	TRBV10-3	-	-	CAISELSVASNTGELFF	TGTGCCATCAGTGAGTTGAGTGTTGCCTCGAACACCGGGGAGCTGTTTTTT
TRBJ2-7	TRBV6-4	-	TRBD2	CASSDSIALAKKGSYEQYF	TGTGCCAGCAGTGACTCGATTGCACTAGCGAAAAAGGGCTCCTACGAGCAGTACTTC
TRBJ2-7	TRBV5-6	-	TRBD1	CASSWPGQTYEQYF	TGTGCCAGCAGCTGGCCGGGACAGACCTACGAGCAGTACTTC
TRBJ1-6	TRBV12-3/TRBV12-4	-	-	CASSFNRDNSPLHF	TGTGCCAGCAGTTTTAACAGGGATAATTCACCCCTCCACTTT
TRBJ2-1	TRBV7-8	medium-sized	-	CASSLLNRQSSYNEQFF	TGTGCCAGCAGCTTACTCAACAGGCAGAGCTCCTACAATGAGCAGTTCTTC
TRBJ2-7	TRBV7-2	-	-	CASSTTGWGDEQYF	TGTGCCAGCAGCACCACAGGGTGGGGCGACGAGCAGTACTTC
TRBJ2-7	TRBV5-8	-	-	CASSYRRQETARYEQYF	TGCGCCAGCAGCTATCGGCGACAGGAAACTGCTCGCTACGAGCAGTACTTC
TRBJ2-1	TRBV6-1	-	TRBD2	CASSYSAGVDEQFF	TGTGCCAGCAGTTACTCGGCGGGAGTCGATGAGCAGTTCTTC
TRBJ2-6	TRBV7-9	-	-	CASSLNAPTNVLTF	TGTGCCAGCAGTCTTAATGCCCCCACCAACGTCCTGACTTTC
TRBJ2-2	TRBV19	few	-	CASSPRDGLNTGELFF	TGTGCCAGTAGTCCCCGGGACGGCCTAAACACCGGGGAGCTGTTTTTT
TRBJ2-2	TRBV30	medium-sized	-	CAWMGVMNTGELFF	TGTGCCTGGATGGGCGTCATGAACACCGGGGAGCTGTTTTTT
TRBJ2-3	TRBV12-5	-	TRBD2	CASGSSGADTQYF	TGTGCTAGTGGTTCTAGCGGAGCAGATACGCAGTATTTT
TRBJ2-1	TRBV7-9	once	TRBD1	CASSSGQGIYNEQFF	TGTGCCAGCAGCTCAGGACAGGGCATTTACAATGAGCAGTTCTTC
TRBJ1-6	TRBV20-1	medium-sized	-	CSAREMGRYNSPLHF	TGCAGTGCTAGAGAAATGGGACGGTATAATTCACCCCTCCACTTT
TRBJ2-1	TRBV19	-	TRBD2	CASSIGVAGGSDYYYNEQFF	TGTGCCAGTAGTATAGGAGTAGCGGGAGGGTCAGACTACTACTACAATGAGCAGTTCTTC
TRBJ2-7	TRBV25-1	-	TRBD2	CASSLGRGGSYEQYF	TGTGCCAGCAGCCTAGGGAGGGGCGGCTCCTACGAGCAGTACTTC
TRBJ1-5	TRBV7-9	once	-	CASSKGGRRGQPQHF	TGTGCCAGCAGCAAAGGCGGACGGCGAGGACAGCCCCAGCATTTT
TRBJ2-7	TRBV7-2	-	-	CASSFGLGEQYF	TGTGCCAGCAGCTTTGGGCTCGGCGAGCAGTACTTC
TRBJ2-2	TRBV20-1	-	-	CSASGSGTGELFF	TGCAGTGCTAGCGGGAGTGGCACCGGGGAGCTGTTTTTT
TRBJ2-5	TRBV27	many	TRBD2	CASSPRTRFEETQYF	TGTGCCAGCAGTCCCAGGACTAGATTTGAAGAGACCCAGTACTTC
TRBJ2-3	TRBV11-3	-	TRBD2	CASSLAGGADTQYF	TGTGCCAGCAGCTTAGCGGGAGGGGCAGATACGCAGTATTTT